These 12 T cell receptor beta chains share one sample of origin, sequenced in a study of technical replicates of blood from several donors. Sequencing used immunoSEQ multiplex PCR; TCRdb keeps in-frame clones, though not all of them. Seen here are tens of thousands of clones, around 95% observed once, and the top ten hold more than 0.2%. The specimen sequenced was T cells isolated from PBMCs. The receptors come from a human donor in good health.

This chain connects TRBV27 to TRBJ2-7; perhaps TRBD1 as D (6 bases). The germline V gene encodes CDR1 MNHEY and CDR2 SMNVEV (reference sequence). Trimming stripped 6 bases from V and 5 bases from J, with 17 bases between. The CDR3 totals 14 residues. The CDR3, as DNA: TGTGCCAGCAGATACCATTTGGGGGCCCACGAGCAGTACTTC. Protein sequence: CASRYHLGAHEQYF.

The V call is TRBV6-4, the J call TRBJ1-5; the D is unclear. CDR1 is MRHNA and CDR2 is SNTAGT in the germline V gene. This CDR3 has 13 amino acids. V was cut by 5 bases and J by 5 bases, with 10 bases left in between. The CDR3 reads CASSLTRDQPQHF. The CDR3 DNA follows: TGTGCCAGCAGTCTCACTAGGGATCAGCCCCAGCATTTT.

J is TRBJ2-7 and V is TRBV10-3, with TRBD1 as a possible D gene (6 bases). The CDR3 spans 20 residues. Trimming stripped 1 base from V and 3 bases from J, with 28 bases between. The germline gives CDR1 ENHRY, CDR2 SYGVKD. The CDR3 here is CAISELPGTGSGGFVYEQYF. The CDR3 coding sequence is TGTGCCATCAGTGAGTTGCCCGGGACCGGCTCTGGGGGCTTCGTCTACGAGCAGTACTTC.

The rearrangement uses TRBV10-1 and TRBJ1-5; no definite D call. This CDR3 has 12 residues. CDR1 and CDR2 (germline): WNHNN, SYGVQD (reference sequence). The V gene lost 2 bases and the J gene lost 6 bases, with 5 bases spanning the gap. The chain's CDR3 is CASSESPQPQHF. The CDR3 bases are TGCGCCAGCAGTGAGAGCCCTCAGCCCCAGCATTTT.

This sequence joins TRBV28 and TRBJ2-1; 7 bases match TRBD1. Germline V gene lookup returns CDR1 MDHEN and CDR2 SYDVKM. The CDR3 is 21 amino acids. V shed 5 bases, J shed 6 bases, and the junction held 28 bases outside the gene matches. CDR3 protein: CASSPGRATGVFIRTFNEQFF. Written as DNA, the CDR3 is TGTGCCAGCAGTCCGGGACGTGCCACAGGGGTATTTATTAGGACCTTCAATGAGCAGTTCTTC.

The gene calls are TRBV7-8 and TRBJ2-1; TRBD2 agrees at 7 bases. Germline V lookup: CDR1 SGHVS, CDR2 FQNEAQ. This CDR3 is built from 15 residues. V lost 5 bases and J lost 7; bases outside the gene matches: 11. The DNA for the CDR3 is TGTGCCAGCAGCCGAACACTAGCGTTTGATAATGAGCAGTTCTTC. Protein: CASSRTLAFDNEQFF.

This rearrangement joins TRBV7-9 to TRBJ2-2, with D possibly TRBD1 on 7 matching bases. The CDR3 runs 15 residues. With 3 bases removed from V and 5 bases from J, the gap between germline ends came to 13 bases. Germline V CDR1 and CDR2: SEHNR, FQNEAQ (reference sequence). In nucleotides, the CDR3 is TGTGCCAGCAGCTTGACAGGGAGGTTAACCGGGGAGCTGTTTTTT. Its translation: CASSLTGRLTGELFF.

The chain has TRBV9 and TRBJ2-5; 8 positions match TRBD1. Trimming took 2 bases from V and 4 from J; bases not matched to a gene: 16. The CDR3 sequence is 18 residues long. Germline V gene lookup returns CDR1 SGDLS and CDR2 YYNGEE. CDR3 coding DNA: TGTGCCAGCAGCGTTACGACAGGGGACAACCGGTTGGTAGAGACCCAGTACTTC. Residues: CASSVTTGDNRLVETQYF.

CDR3 nucleotides: TGTGCCAGCATCCTTAATGCCGGGGAGCTGTTTTTT. Translated, it gives CASILNAGELFF. The genes are TRBV7-8 and TRBJ2-2; D is undetermined. The CDR3 totals 12 residues. Trimming pared 7 bases from V and 6 bases from J, leaving 9 bases between. CDR1 and CDR2 from the germline V gene are SGHVS and FQNEAQ.

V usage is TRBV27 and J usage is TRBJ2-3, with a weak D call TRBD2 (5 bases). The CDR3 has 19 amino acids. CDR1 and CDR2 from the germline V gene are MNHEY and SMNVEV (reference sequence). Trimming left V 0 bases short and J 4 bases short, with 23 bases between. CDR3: CASSLSFRGPEVPPDTQYF. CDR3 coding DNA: TGTGCCAGCAGTTTATCGTTCCGTGGTCCGGAGGTACCTCCAGATACGCAGTATTTT.

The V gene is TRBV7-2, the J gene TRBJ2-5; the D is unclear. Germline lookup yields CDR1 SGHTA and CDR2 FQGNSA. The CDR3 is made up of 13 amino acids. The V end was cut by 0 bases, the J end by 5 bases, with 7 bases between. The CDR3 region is CASSLAPRETQYF. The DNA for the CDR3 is TGTGCCAGCAGCTTAGCGCCTAGGGAGACCCAGTACTTC.

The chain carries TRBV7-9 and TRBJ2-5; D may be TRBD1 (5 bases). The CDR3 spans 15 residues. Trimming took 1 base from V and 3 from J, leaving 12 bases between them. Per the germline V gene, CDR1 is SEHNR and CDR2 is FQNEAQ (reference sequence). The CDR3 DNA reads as TGTGCCAGCAGCTTAGTTCAAGGGGCCAAAGAGACCCAGTACTTC. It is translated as CASSLVQGAKETQYF.